This TCR beta chain was obtained from a study of cytomegalovirus exposure and HLA in healthy donors. 60 Vbeta and 13 Jbeta primers were used in PCR. Repertoires were generated with immunoSEQ multiplex PCR, while TCRdb's copy carries only in-frame clones and drops some. The table has about 100,000 clones, 76% seen once. About this clone itself: Its antigen remains unknown.

Study-wide points: Versus the roughly 690-donor mean, an Asian-associated ancestry cluster reportedly showed fewer N-insertions in a later analysis. The study put under 200 TCR beta chains on its list as cytomegalovirus-associated.

The V segment lost 5 bases and the J segment 2 bases; nucleotides outside the gene matches: 5. Germline V gene lookup returns CDR1 MNHEY and CDR2 SVGAGI. The CDR3 runs to 14 residues. Unrecorded immune exposure was likely among donors, who were nominally healthy when sampled. Sequencing was carried out using PBMCs. The clonotype originates from a woman in her fifties or sixties in good health and CMV-seropositive. This chain links TRBV6-5 with TRBJ2-5; 7 bases map to TRBD2. The CDR3 sequence is CASSVRTRQETQYF. In DNA, the CDR3 is TGTGCCAGCAGTGTTAGGACTAGGCAAGAGACCCAGTACTTC.